What follows are 10 T cell receptor beta chains derived from one specimen sequenced in a study of blood T cells in healthy people across ages. Sample-barcoded 5' priming and a J-beta primer mix drove a second PCR of 7 to 11 cycles. One entry per CDR3 protein results from TCRdb running MiXCR on the 5' RACE reads. The sample has hundreds of thousands of distinct CDR3 sequences, about 40% seen once. What was sequenced was blood. Every receptor here comes from an older woman in good health.

The rearrangement uses TRBV20-1 and TRBJ2-7; D is perhaps TRBD1 (5 bases). Between the trimmed V and J ends, which lost 2 bases and 1 base, there was a span of 12 bases. Germline CDR1 reads DFQATT; CDR2 reads SNEGSKA (reference sequence). CDR3 length: 14 amino acids. CDR3: CSARKPTVSYEQYF. The CDR3 coding sequence is TGCAGTGCTAGAAAACCGACAGTGTCCTACGAGCAGTACTTC.

V and J are TRBV28 and TRBJ2-3; the match to TRBD2 covers 16 bases. The V segment lost 3 bases and the J segment 5 bases; nucleotides outside the gene matches: 8. The germline CDR1 and CDR2 sequences are MDHEN and SYDVKM. There are 18 residues in the CDR3. CDR3 amino acids: CASSFHGTSGGARDTQYF. CDR3 sequence (DNA): TGTGCCAGCAGTTTTCATGGGACTAGCGGGGGGGCCAGAGATACGCAGTATTTT.

This clonotype was picked up many times. The chain employs TRBV5-1 and TRBJ2-3; TRBD1 matches 8 bases. CDR1 and CDR2 (germline): SGHRS, YFSETQ. V was clipped by 3 bases and J by 6 bases; unmatched bases: 3. The CDR3 runs to 13 residues. CDR3: CASSSGTGDTQYF. The CDR3, as DNA: TGCGCCAGCAGCTCTGGGACAGGTGATACGCAGTATTTT.

A word on this clonotype: Just one base apart from a much larger clone, this may be a read error. The V call is TRBV7-2, the J call TRBJ2-7, with D unresolved. TRBJ2-5 matches the DNA end more closely, so the J call is doubtful. Germline CDR1 SGHTA, CDR2 FQGNSA. CDR3 size: 13 residues. CDR3: CARSTVGSETQYF. In nucleotides, the CDR3 is TGTGCCCGCAGCACAGTGGGTTCCGAGACCCAGTACTTC.

The chain links TRBV12-3 or TRBV12-4 to TRBJ1-2, with TRBD1 identical over 8 bases. Losses at the gene ends were 1 base for V and 6 bases for J; bases not matched to a gene: 10. The CDR3 runs to 16 residues. In DNA form, the CDR3 reads TGTGCCAGCAGTTTAGTGGGCACAGGGGGAAACAATGGCTACACCTTC. Translating gives CASSLVGTGGNNGYTF.

The rearrangement links TRBV7-9 to TRBJ2-1; a weak D match, TRBD2 (5 bases). The tail of the sequence fits TRBJ2-7 better, so the J call may be wrong. Germline loops: CDR1 SEHNR, CDR2 FQNEAQ (reference sequence). The CDR3 has 14 residues. The CDR3 DNA follows: TGTGCCAGCAGCGGGGAGAGCTCCTACAATGAGCAGTACTTC. It yields the protein CASSGESSYNEQYF.

Points on this clonotype: A much more abundant neighbour one base away suggests this may be a read error. The V call is TRBV7-2, the J call TRBJ2-3; the match to TRBD2 covers 9 bases. Germline V CDR1 and CDR2: SGHTA, FQGNSA. The CDR3 contains 15 residues. V gave up 6 bases and J gave up 2 bases; unmatched junction bases: 6. The CDR3 protein is CASRVTSGPTDTQYF. Written as DNA, the CDR3 is TGTGCCAGCAGGGTGACTAGCGGCCCCACAGATACGCAGTATTTT.

The chain links TRBV9 to TRBJ1-4; D may be TRBD1 (5 bases). CDR1 and CDR2 from the germline V gene are SGDLS and YYNGEE. The CDR3 is made up of 15 amino acids. V shed 4 bases and J shed 3 bases, with 13 bases lying between them. CDR3 coding DNA: TGTGCCAGCAGCTCGACCGGGACCGCTAATGAAAAACTGTTTTTT. It codes for CASSSTGTANEKLFF.

This clonotype was detected only once. This rearrangement joins TRBV9 to TRBJ2-5; the match to TRBD2 covers 8 bases. CDR1 and CDR2 from the germline V gene are SGDLS and YYNGEE. The length of the CDR3 is 15 residues. V lost 2 bases to trimming and J lost 11 bases; unmatched junction nucleotides: 14. The CDR3 sequence is CASSVLSGSYNEQYF. The CDR3 DNA sequence: TGTGCCAGCAGCGTTCTAAGCGGGAGCTACAATGAGCAGTACTTC.

This clonotype was detected many times. The chain joins TRBV20-1 to TRBJ2-7, with 8 bases that match TRBD1. There are 13 residues in the CDR3. Per germline, CDR1 DFQATT and CDR2 SNEGSKA (reference sequence). The V gene end was trimmed by 4 bases and the J gene end by 5 bases; junction bases not matched to a gene: 7. The CDR3 DNA reads TGCAGTGCTACCGGACAGGGTGACGACGAGCAGTACTTC. This gives the protein CSATGQGDDEQYF.